The T cell receptor beta chain described here comes from a study of blood T cells in healthy people across ages. The use of a sample-barcoded 5' primer and a J-beta primer mix characterized a second PCR of about 7 to 12 cycles. TCRdb re-analysed the 5' RACE reads in MiXCR, keeping a single row per CDR3 protein. The repertoire holds approximately 800,000 distinct CDR3 sequences, with 62% as singletons. This CDR3 contains 16 residues. V was pared by 1 base and J by 0 bases, with 4 bases of the junction left unmatched. CDR1 and CDR2 (germline): LNHDA, SQIVND (reference sequence). The chain employs TRBV19 and TRBJ2-3, with 7 bases aligning to TRBD2. Sequences were obtained from blood. This receptor was obtained from a young man in good health. As DNA, the CDR3 is TGTGCCAGTAGTATAGGGGCTAGCGGAAGCACAGATACGCAGTATTTT. As protein: CASSIGASGSTDTQYF.